Following are 20 T cell receptor beta chains from one sample sequenced in a study of T-cell memory formation after mild COVID-19. TCRdb independently ran MiXCR on the 5' RACE reads; one entry per CDR3 protein. This sample has under 250,000 distinct CDR3 sequences, with 7.5% to 10% found just once. Source material: PBMCs or a T cell subset sorted from them (not recorded which). All receptors derive from a young man who had mild COVID-19 (a few samples of this study predate the infection). Cell type and time point are not known.

The chain joins TRBV28 to TRBJ2-4, with D unresolved. This CDR3 has 15 amino acids. In germline, CDR1 is MDHEN, CDR2 SYDVKM. V lost 5 bases and J 1 base, leaving 12 bases between the germline ends. The CDR3 reads CASSPGTRAKNIQYF. The CDR3 DNA follows: TGTGCCAGCAGTCCGGGTACGAGGGCCAAAAACATTCAGTACTTC.

The chain has TRBV5-1 and TRBJ1-6; no clear D. The CDR3 spans 15 residues. The germline CDR1 and CDR2 sequences are SGHRS and YFSETQ. V gave up 3 bases and J gave up 7 bases, with 14 bases separating them. As DNA, the CDR3 is TGCGCCAGCAGCTCCCAGCGGGGAAGCAATTCACCCCTCCACTTT. This encodes CASSSQRGSNSPLHF.

This chain joins TRBV12-3 or TRBV12-4 and TRBJ2-2; unclear D gene. The CDR3 runs to 16 residues. Trimming pared 2 bases from V and 0 bases from J, leaving 10 bases between. DNA of the CDR3: TGTGCCAGCAGTTTAATTCCGCAAGCGAACACCGGGGAGCTGTTTTTT. Its translation is CASSLIPQANTGELFF.

A few counts support this clonotype. This CDR3 is CASSQDDGQGENTQYF. CDR3 nucleotides: TGTGCCAGCAGCCAAGATGATGGACAGGGGGAGAATACGCAGTATTTT. This rearrangement joins TRBV4-2 to TRBJ2-3; 10 bases are shared with TRBD1. The CDR3 has 16 residues. The germline CDR1 and CDR2 sequences are LGHNA and YNFKEQ. The trim removed 0 bases at V and 7 bases at J, leaving 7 bases unmatched.

This clonotype was observed at least ten times. In DNA form, the CDR3 reads TGCAGCGCGCGGACTAGCGGGTCCTTTAGCACAGATACGCAGTATTTT. This gives the protein CSARTSGSFSTDTQYF. The chain joins TRBV29-1 to TRBJ2-3; 11 bases are a match to TRBD2. Per germline, CDR1 SQVTM and CDR2 ANQGSEA. V was pared by 7 bases and J by 0 bases, with 9 bases of the junction left unmatched. This CDR3 is built from 16 residues.

This sequence joins TRBV5-6 and TRBJ1-5, with a weak D call TRBD1 (6 bases). With 1 base removed from V and 1 base from J, the gap between germline ends came to 18 bases. Germline-derived CDR1 and CDR2 are SGHDT and YYEEEE. This CDR3 region has 18 residues. Here the CDR3 reads CASSLTGFPLASNQPQHF. CDR3 in DNA: TGTGCCAGCAGCTTGACAGGGTTTCCTTTGGCAAGCAATCAGCCCCAGCATTTT. The full variable domain, rest sourced from reference TRBV5-6 and TRBJ1-5, is DAGVTQSPTHLIKTRGQQVTLRCSPKSGHDTVSWYQQALGQGPQFIFQYYEEEERQRGNFPDRFSGHQFPNYSSELNVNALLLGDSALYLCASSLTGFPLASNQPQHFGDGTRLSIL.

There are many counts of this clonotype. The rearrangement uses TRBV6-2 or TRBV6-3 and TRBJ2-5; the D gene is possibly TRBD2 (5 bases). The CDR3 extends over 12 amino acids. Germline assignment: CDR1 MNHEY and CDR2 SVGEGT. V gave up 5 bases and J gave up 3 bases, with 7 bases separating them. As DNA, the CDR3 is TGTGCCAGCAGTGCGGGTGAAGAGACCCAGTACTTC. The encoded protein is CASSAGEETQYF.

This clonotype was seen only a few times. The chain joins TRBV7-2 to TRBJ1-2, with D hard to call. Germline loops: CDR1 SGHTA, CDR2 FQGNSA. Trimming pared 5 bases from V and 3 bases from J, leaving 19 bases between. The CDR3 is 16 residues long. CDR3 sequence reads: CASSQRVPLRDYGYTF. The CDR3 nucleotides read TGTGCCAGCAGCCAAAGGGTTCCCCTTAGGGACTATGGCTACACCTTC.

This clonotype has more than one count but fewer than ten. The chain has TRBV6-5 and TRBJ1-5; D is unresolved. Germline values: CDR1 MNHEY, CDR2 SVGAGI. This CDR3 region has 13 residues. The germline V and J ends were trimmed by 5 bases and 5 bases, with 10 bases remaining between them. CDR3 sequence reads: CASSRTVDQPQHF. The DNA of the CDR3 is TGTGCCAGCAGTAGGACTGTGGATCAGCCCCAGCATTTT.

This clonotype was counted many times. The chain's CDR3 is CSAQTGDYNSPLHF. The CDR3 region has the DNA TGCAGTGCGCAGACGGGCGACTATAATTCACCCCTCCACTTT. The rearrangement joins TRBV20-1 to TRBJ1-6, with D unresolved. In germline, CDR1 is DFQATT, CDR2 SNEGSKA (reference sequence). V gave up 6 bases and J gave up 3 bases, with 12 bases separating them. The length of the CDR3 is 14 residues.

This rearrangement joins TRBV12-3 or TRBV12-4 to TRBJ1-1; D might be TRBD1 (5 bases). The CDR3 covers 15 residues. V was trimmed by 6 bases and J by 2 bases, leaving 16 bases between them. The chain's CDR3 is CASSEQGARNTEAFF. CDR3 coding DNA: TGTGCCAGCAGCGAACAAGGGGCCCGCAACACTGAAGCTTTCTTT.

This clonotype was seen a handful of times. The J gene is TRBJ1-1, the V gene TRBV10-3; TRBD1 matches at 9 bases. Germline trimming cut 4 bases from V and 1 base from J; bases unmatched to any gene: 1. In germline, CDR1 is ENHRY, CDR2 SYGVKD. The CDR3 totals 14 residues. The CDR3 nucleotides are TGTGCCATCAGTGGGGGACAGGGGAACACTGAAGCTTTCTTT. This translates into CAISGGQGNTEAFF.

A few counts support this clonotype. The rearrangement uses TRBV18 and TRBJ2-3, with TRBD1 identical over 10 bases. The trim removed 3 bases at V and 6 bases at J, leaving 6 bases unmatched. The germline V gene encodes CDR1 KGHSH and CDR2 LQKENI. This CDR3 has 15 residues. CDR3 sequence reads: CASSPGQGTLDTQYF. CDR3 in DNA: TGTGCCAGCTCACCGGGACAGGGGACGCTTGATACGCAGTATTTT.

This clonotype showed up just a few times. The chain carries TRBV5-4 and TRBJ1-2; a weak D match, TRBD1 (5 bases). V was trimmed by 4 bases and J by 2 bases, leaving 12 bases between them. There are 14 residues in the CDR3. In germline, CDR1 is SGHNT, CDR2 YYREEE (reference sequence). CDR3 in DNA: TGTGCCAGCAGCCGAACCGGGACCAACTATGGCTACACCTTC. Its translation is CASSRTGTNYGYTF.

The rearrangement joins TRBV7-3 to TRBJ2-1, with 9 bases aligning to TRBD2. V gave up 4 bases and J gave up 8 bases; unmatched junction bases: 9. The germline CDR1 and CDR2 sequences are SGHTA and FQGTGA. The CDR3 is 15 residues long. The CDR3 sequence is CASSSGGGAVDEQFF. The DNA of the CDR3 is TGTGCCAGCAGCTCCGGCGGGGGGGCAGTCGATGAGCAGTTCTTC. The full variable domain, its missing parts supplied by reference TRBV7-3 and TRBJ2-1, is GAGVSQTPSNKVTEKGKYVELRCDPISGHTALYWYRQSLGQGPEFLIYFQGTGAADDSGLPNDRFFAVRPEGSVSTLKIQRTERGDSAVYLCASSSGGGAVDEQFFGPGTRLTVL.

The rearrangement uses TRBV6-6 and TRBJ2-3; no reliable D call. Germline V gene lookup returns CDR1 MNHNY and CDR2 SVGAGI (reference sequence). The CDR3 has 16 residues. Trimming removed 2 bases at V and 0 bases at J, with 12 bases between. This CDR3 is CASSYDFPPSTDTQYF. DNA for the CDR3: TGTGCCAGCAGTTACGACTTTCCTCCTAGCACAGATACGCAGTATTTT.

This clonotype was seen a few times. The rearrangement links TRBV4-3 to TRBJ2-7; D gene unclear. CDR1 and CDR2 from the germline V gene are LGHNA and YSLEER. The CDR3 contains 18 residues. Trimming shortened V by 0 bases and J by 3 bases, and 21 bases separated the two germline ends. CDR3 protein: CASSQDLGRGRPGYEQYF. In nucleotides, the CDR3 is TGCGCCAGCAGCCAAGATCTGGGCCGTGGGCGGCCGGGCTACGAGCAGTACTTC.

This chain links TRBV7-9 with TRBJ2-3, with D perhaps TRBD1 or TRBD2 (5 bases each). CDR3 size: 14 residues. V was shortened by 7 bases and J by 2 bases, with 13 bases between the two germline ends. Germline V CDR1 and CDR2: SEHNR, FQNEAQ (reference sequence). The chain's CDR3 is CASTTGTSTDTQYF. DNA of the CDR3: TGTGCCAGCACCACCGGGACGTCCACAGATACGCAGTATTTT.

This clonotype showed up just a few times. The CDR3 spells CASSLVFGLGNTIYF. DNA for the CDR3: TGTGCCAGCAGCCTGGTTTTTGGGCTGGGAAACACCATATATTTT. The chain joins TRBV7-2 to TRBJ1-3, with D unclear. The CDR3 loop spans 15 amino acids. The germline CDR1 and CDR2 sequences are SGHTA and FQGNSA. The V gene lost 5 bases and the J gene lost 4 bases, with 15 bases spanning the gap.

This clonotype has a handful of counts. V and J are TRBV6-6 and TRBJ1-5, with 7 bases lining up with TRBD1. Germline CDR1 MNHNY, CDR2 SVGAGI (reference sequence). This CDR3 has 15 amino acids. With 5 bases clipped from V and 5 bases from J, the junction kept 9 bases outside the gene matches. The DNA of the CDR3 is TGTGCCAGCAGTCCTCATGACAGGGCAGATCAGCCCCAGCATTTT. This translates into CASSPHDRADQPQHF.